This T cell receptor (beta chain) is from a study of breast tumors, draining lymph nodes, adjacent tissues. Overall study findings and caveats: Most tumor T cells seemingly derive from lymph node, then expand in tumor. Tumor repertoires ranked between lymph nodes and nontumor tissue in diversity, with V and J gene preferences. Data only fit, rather than demonstrated, lymph node origin of most tumor T cells. Compared with basal-like, luminal-like tumors shared significantly more repertoire with nontumor tissue.

Each CDR3 protein gets one entry after TCRdb re-called the multiplex PCR reads with MiXCR. This table holds 150,000 to 200,000 distinct CDR3 sequences, about 30% found once. Trimming took off 7 bases at V and 5 bases at J, with 17 bases between the two ends. The CDR3 length is 14 residues. Germline assignment: CDR1 MNHNS and CDR2 SASEGT. This clonotype was counted at least ten times. No antigen is known for it. The lymph nodes were axillary draining lymph nodes from breast cancer patients. The receptor was derived from a female donor with breast cancer. Some clones in this sample may be carry-over from other donors' samples. The V and J genes are TRBV6-1 and TRBJ2-5; a weak D match, TRBD1 (6 bases). The sequenced sample was axillary lymph node tissue. Written as DNA, the CDR3 is TGTGCCAGCACCAGGGACATTTATCGCGAGACCCAGTACTTC. Translation: CASTRDIYRETQYF.